One and the same sample provided the 24 T cell receptor beta chains below, sequenced in a study of early T cells in non-severe SARS-CoV-2 infection. TCRdb re-analysed the 5' RACE reads in MiXCR, keeping a single row per CDR3 protein. This table holds approximately 90,000 distinct CDR3 sequences, 9.5% to 12% found once. Sequencing was performed on whole blood, taken at baseline. These receptor sequences come from an adult who was a healthcare worker with PCR-confirmed SARS-CoV-2 infection or an uninfected control (not recorded which).

In its sample, this clonotype was seen a few times. The CDR3 is CASSLGDSRRGYTF. CDR3 in DNA: TGTGCCAGCAGTTTAGGGGACTCCCGAAGAGGCTACACCTTC. The chain recombines TRBV28 with TRBJ1-2; D might be TRBD1 (5 bases). V lost 2 bases to trimming and J lost 8 bases, with 15 bases between them. The CDR3 is 14 amino acids. CDR1 and CDR2 (germline): MDHEN, SYDVKM.

The V and J genes are TRBV9 and TRBJ2-6; D ambiguous. Germline V CDR1 and CDR2: SGDLS, YYNGEE. V lost 2 bases and J lost 0, with 3 bases in between. The CDR3 spans 14 residues. The CDR3 spells CASSVNSGANVLTF. The CDR3 coding sequence is TGTGCCAGCAGCGTGAACTCTGGGGCCAACGTCCTGACTTTC.

This clonotype was seen a few times. The chain links TRBV11-2 to TRBJ1-2; 8 bases are a match to TRBD1. Per germline, CDR1 SGHAT and CDR2 FQNNGV. The CDR3 runs to 16 residues. V shed 0 bases and J 5 bases; nucleotides not matched to a gene: 8. The CDR3 spells CASSLDAGGGQYGYTF. CDR3 bases: TGTGCCAGCAGCTTAGACGCAGGGGGCGGTCAGTATGGCTACACCTTC.

This clonotype has a count of ten or more. The chain carries TRBV5-6 and TRBJ2-7; tentatively, D is TRBD1 or TRBD2 (5 bases each). The CDR3 is made up of 13 amino acids. Germline CDR1 reads SGHDT; CDR2 reads YYEEEE. V dropped 4 bases and J dropped 2 bases, with 10 bases sitting between them. CDR3 bases: TGTGCCAGCAGCACGGGACGGGCCTACGAGCAGTACTTC. Protein: CASSTGRAYEQYF.

Comments on this clonotype: Just one base apart from a much larger clone, this may be a read error. V is TRBV4-2 and J is TRBJ1-1; 10 bases are shared with TRBD1. The CDR3 length is 15 residues. The germline gives CDR1 LGHNA, CDR2 YNFKEQ. CDR3 DNA sequence: TGTACCAGCAGCCATGATAACCGGGACAGGGGCTCGGCTTTCTTT. Translated, it gives CTSSHDNRDRGSAFF.

This clonotype came up a few times. The CDR3: CASSPRRAGELFF. The CDR3 bases are TGTGCCAGCAGCCCAAGGCGCGCCGGGGAGCTGTTTTTT. This chain joins TRBV14 and TRBJ2-2; D unclear. V was trimmed by 4 bases and J by 6 bases, leaving 9 bases between them. There are 13 residues in the CDR3. CDR1 and CDR2 (germline): SGHDN, FVKESK. Together with reference TRBV14 and TRBJ2-2, the CDR3 gives the full variable domain: EAGVTQFPSHSVIEKGQTVTLRCDPISGHDNLYWYRRVMGKEIKFLLHFVKESKQDESGMPNNRFLAERTGGTYSTLKVQPAELEDSGVYFCASSPRRAGELFFGEGSRLTVL.

V gene TRBV7-6 combines with J gene TRBJ1-2; 7 bases line up with TRBD1. The CDR3 runs to 13 residues. Germline CDR1 SGHVS, CDR2 FNYEAQ. The junction had 2 bases not matched to a gene; V was cut back by 2 bases and J by 5 bases. CDR3 DNA sequence: TGTGCCAGCAGCTTAAGACAGGGATATGGCTACACCTTC. Protein product: CASSLRQGYGYTF.

This clonotype appeared a few times. The chain is built from TRBV24-1 and TRBJ2-2, with a possible D match to TRBD1 (5 bases). Trimming cost V 2 bases and J 1 base, with 10 bases left between them. Germline V CDR1 and CDR2: KGHDR, SFDVKD. This CDR3 spans 16 amino acids. The CDR3 sequence: CATSDSLGLNTGELFF. The CDR3 DNA is TGTGCCACCAGTGATTCTCTGGGGCTGAACACCGGGGAGCTGTTTTTT.

The V and J genes are TRBV29-1 and TRBJ1-2; 8 bases match TRBD1. Germline values: CDR1 SQVTM, CDR2 ANQGSEA. With V trimmed by 7 bases and J by 6 bases, 13 bases remained unmatched. The CDR3 consists of 14 residues. CDR3 DNA: TGCAGCGGAGACCCGGGCCCAGGGGGCGATGGCTACACCTTC. Its protein product is CSGDPGPGGDGYTF.

V usage is TRBV7-3 and J usage is TRBJ1-6; a possible D gene is TRBD1 (5 bases). V lost 0 bases to trimming and J lost 7 bases, with 13 bases between them. Germline V gene lookup returns CDR1 SGHTA and CDR2 FQGTGA. The CDR3 has 16 amino acids. The CDR3 here is CASSLTGTLTNSPLHF. The CDR3 region has the DNA TGTGCCAGCAGCTTAACGGGGACTCTCACCAATTCACCCCTCCACTTT.

The chain employs TRBV12-3 or TRBV12-4 and TRBJ2-3; D not resolved. The V end lost 7 bases, the J end lost 0 bases, and 14 bases lay between the germline ends. The CDR3 is 15 amino acids. The CDR3 DNA follows: TGTGCCAGCACACTACGGCAGACGAGCACAGATACGCAGTATTTT. Its translation is CASTLRQTSTDTQYF.

This sequence joins TRBV6-2 or TRBV6-3 and TRBJ2-5; 8 bases are shared with TRBD2. Germline V gene data show CDR1 as MNHEY and CDR2 as SVGEGT. The J segment lost 5 bases and the V segment lost 5 bases, leaving 7 bases of the junction unmatched. The CDR3 loop spans 14 amino acids. CDR3 coding DNA: TGTGCCAGCAGTACCCGGGGGGGACGGGAGACCCAGTACTTC. It encodes CASSTRGGRETQYF.

This clonotype occurred a few times. The chain joins TRBV29-1 to TRBJ1-2; the D gene is possibly TRBD1 (5 bases). CDR1 is SQVTM and CDR2 is ANQGSEA in the germline V gene. Trimming left V 1 base short and J 12 bases short, with 18 bases between. This CDR3 has 13 residues. The CDR3 is CSVEVGQIPLHTF. In nucleotides, the CDR3 is TGCAGCGTTGAAGTTGGACAAATACCACTCCACACCTTC.

At least ten counts were recorded for this clonotype. J is TRBJ2-1 and V is TRBV19; a weak D match, TRBD2 (6 bases). Germline-derived CDR1 and CDR2 are LNHDA and SQIVND (reference sequence). V lost 2 bases, J lost 7 bases, and 9 bases lay in between. The CDR3 runs 13 residues. The CDR3 DNA follows: TGTGCCAGTAGTATAACTAGCAGGAATGAGCAGTTCTTC. This gives the protein CASSITSRNEQFF. Together with reference TRBV19 and TRBJ2-1, the CDR3 gives the full variable domain: DGGITQSPKYLFRKEGQNVTLSCEQNLNHDAMYWYRQDPGQGLRLIYYSQIVNDFQKGDIAEGYSVSREKKESFPLTVTSAQKNPTAFYLCASSITSRNEQFFGPGTRLTVL.

In regard to this clonotype: A much larger clone differs from this one at a single base, so this may be a read error. The chain links TRBV30 to TRBJ2-3; D gene ambiguous. Germline V gives CDR1 GTSNPN, CDR2 SVGIG (reference sequence). The CDR3 has 11 amino acids. The CDR3 sequence: CAWSDTETQYF. CDR3 DNA sequence: TGTGCCTGGAGTGACACAGAAACGCAGTATTTT.

The rearrangement links TRBV6-5 to TRBJ1-2, with D perhaps TRBD1 (6 bases). The germline V and J ends were trimmed by 3 bases and 3 bases, with 8 bases remaining between them. From germline, CDR1 is MNHEY and CDR2 SVGAGI. This CDR3 has 13 amino acids. For the CDR3, the DNA is TGTGCCAGCAGTTATGGGACACACTATGGCTACACCTTC. Translated, it gives CASSYGTHYGYTF.

This clonotype was picked up a small number of times. The chain couples TRBV27 to TRBJ2-7; 11 bases agree with TRBD2. The CDR3 contains 14 residues. CDR1 is MNHEY, CDR2 SMNVEV, per germline (reference sequence). J gave up 4 bases and V 3 bases, and 2 bases lay outside the gene matches. The CDR3 DNA sequence: TGTGCCAGCAGTTTTGGGACTAGCGGATACGAGCAGTACTTC. This gives the protein CASSFGTSGYEQYF.

This clonotype was detected a few times. This sequence joins TRBV7-2 and TRBJ2-3, with TRBD2 as a possible D gene (6 bases). The CDR3 covers 18 residues. Germline loops: CDR1 SGHTA, CDR2 FQGNSA. The V and J ends lost 0 bases and 3 bases respectively, with 19 bases between them. The CDR3 protein is CASSLAETSPYYTDTQYF. The CDR3 DNA reads TGTGCCAGCAGCTTAGCGGAGACTAGTCCCTATTATACAGATACGCAGTATTTT.

Only a few counts were recorded for this clonotype. The chain has TRBV2 and TRBJ1-1; possible D gene TRBD1, 6 bases. The CDR3 is made up of 14 amino acids. The V end was cut by 7 bases, the J end by 1 base, with 13 bases between. Germline CDR1 is SNHLY and CDR2 is FYNNEI. This CDR3 is CASTLLQGNTEAFF. In nucleotides, the CDR3 is TGTGCCAGCACCCTACTACAGGGGAACACTGAAGCTTTCTTT.

This clonotype came up many times. The V call is TRBV29-1, the J call TRBJ1-2, with D tentatively TRBD1 (5 bases). Trimming took 4 bases from V and 8 from J, leaving 14 bases between them. This CDR3 region has 12 residues. Germline-derived CDR1 and CDR2 are SQVTM and ANQGSEA. CDR3 sequence (DNA): TGCAGCGTTGTTGAGGGGCTCCGGGGCTACACCTTC. Amino acid sequence: CSVVEGLRGYTF.

The J gene is TRBJ2-1, the V gene TRBV7-8, with D unclear. The CDR3 totals 15 residues. Trimming took off 5 bases at V and 9 bases at J, with 20 bases between the two ends. The germline CDR1 and CDR2 sequences are SGHVS and FQNEAQ. Written as DNA, the CDR3 is TGTGCCAGCAGCCTCGGACCCAATCCCCTCTCTGAGCAGTTCTTC. Protein sequence: CASSLGPNPLSEQFF.

In this sample, this clonotype turned up a few times. The V call is TRBV6-2 or TRBV6-3, the J call TRBJ2-7; 8 bases line up with TRBD1. Germline lookup yields CDR1 MNHEY and CDR2 SVGEGT. The CDR3 contains 14 residues. The V and J ends lost 7 bases and 2 bases, in that order; junction bases with no gene match: 7. CDR3 sequence reads: CASKTGQAPYEQYF. As DNA, the CDR3 is TGTGCCAGCAAGACGGGACAGGCACCCTACGAGCAGTACTTC.

This clonotype showed up many times. The chain joins TRBV7-2 to TRBJ1-2; tentative D call: TRBD1 (6 bases). Germline V gene data show CDR1 as SGHTA and CDR2 as FQGNSA. The V and J ends lost 5 bases and 8 bases respectively, with 15 bases between them. The CDR3 extends over 13 amino acids. CDR3 bases: TGTGCCAGCAGCCAAGGGACAAGAAGAGGCTACACCTTC. The encoded protein is CASSQGTRRGYTF. The entire variable domain, with the rest obtained from reference TRBV7-2 and TRBJ1-2, is as follows: GAGVSQSPSNKVTEKGKDVELRCDPISGHTALYWYRQSLGQGLEFLIYFQGNSAPDKSGLPSDRFSAERTGGSVSTLTIQRTQQEDSAVYLCASSQGTRRGYTFGSGTRLTVV.

The chain uses TRBV20-1 and TRBJ1-4; maybe TRBD1 (6 bases). CDR3 length: 11 residues. Germline CDR1 DFQATT, CDR2 SNEGSKA (reference sequence). Trimming shortened V by 4 bases and J by 14 bases, and 14 bases separated the two germline ends. The CDR3 spells CSAKGGSRLFF. CDR3 sequence (DNA): TGCAGTGCTAAGGGGGGGAGTCGGCTGTTTTTT.